Following are 28 T cell receptor beta chains from one sample sequenced in a study of cytotoxic CD8 clonotypes in ibrutinib-treated CLL. Libraries were prepared by immunoSEQ multiplex PCR; TCRdb keeps only in-frame clonotypes and omits some of them. The sample carries 35,000 to 55,000 clones, under 75% recorded once. This specimen was PBMCs, taken after 12 months of ibrutinib treatment. Every receptor here comes from a human donor with chronic lymphocytic leukemia.

The chain combines TRBV5-1 with TRBJ1-6; possible D gene TRBD1, 5 bases. V lost 0 bases and J lost 7, with 11 bases in between. Germline CDR1 and CDR2: SGHRS and YFSETQ. There are 15 residues in the CDR3. The CDR3 nucleotides read TGCGCCAGCAGCTTGGATCAGGGCAGGAATTCACCCCTCCACTTT. It translates to CASSLDQGRNSPLHF.

This clone was found a few times. The chain joins TRBV27 to TRBJ1-5, with D possibly being TRBD1 (6 bases). V lost 4 bases, J lost 6 bases, and 16 bases lay in between. This CDR3 comprises 15 residues. Germline CDR1 is MNHEY and CDR2 is SMNVEV (reference sequence). The CDR3 sequence is CASSSYTGLGQPQHF. CDR3 in DNA: TGTGCCAGCAGTTCGTACACAGGGCTAGGTCAGCCCCAGCATTTT.

This clone appeared a single time. The chain employs TRBV7-3 and TRBJ2-3; D unresolved. The germline gives CDR1 SGHTA, CDR2 FQGTGA. The CDR3 is 14 amino acids. V was trimmed by 3 bases and J by 2 bases, leaving 9 bases between them. Written as DNA, the CDR3 is TGTGCCAGCAGCTTGGATAGGAACACAGATACGCAGTATTTT. Translation gives CASSLDRNTDTQYF.

This clone appeared a single time. The chain links TRBV2 to TRBJ2-5; 9 bases fit TRBD2. Looked up from germline, CDR1 is SNHLY and CDR2 is FYNNEI. V trimming: 3 bases; J trimming: 5 bases; junction bases outside the gene matches: 7. The CDR3 sequence is 15 residues long. The CDR3 region is CASSDGGGAMETQYF. For the CDR3, the DNA is TGTGCCAGCAGTGACGGCGGGGGGGCGATGGAGACCCAGTACTTC.

The gene calls are TRBV4-1 and TRBJ2-2; 8 bases fit TRBD2. The CDR3 is 14 amino acids. Germline trimming cut 3 bases from V and 6 bases from J; bases unmatched to any gene: 3. Germline assignment: CDR1 MGHRA and CDR2 YSYEKL. The DNA for the CDR3 is TGCGCCAGCAGCCACGGCGGGGGGCCCGGGGAGCTGTTTTTT. It yields the protein CASSHGGGPGELFF.

This clone was found a few times. The chain uses TRBV5-6 and TRBJ2-3; D gene unclear. The CDR3 loop spans 11 amino acids. The germline V gene has CDR1 SGHDT and CDR2 YYEEEE. V was trimmed by 4 bases and J by 10 bases, leaving 10 bases between them. CDR3 DNA: TGTGCCAGCAGCGCCGCTGTGGCGCAGTATTTT. It translates to CASSAAVAQYF.

The chain carries TRBV6-1 and TRBJ1-4; 8 bases match TRBD1. CDR3 length equals 14 residues. The junction had 4 bases not matched to a gene; V was cut back by 6 bases and J by 4 bases. In germline, CDR1 is MNHNS, CDR2 SASEGT. The CDR3 coding sequence is TGTGCCAGCAGCGACAGGGGCCATAATGAAAAACTGTTTTTT. It codes for CASSDRGHNEKLFF.

The sample holds a few counts of this clone. This chain links TRBV6-5 with TRBJ2-7; a possible D gene is TRBD1 (6 bases). Germline loops: CDR1 MNHEY, CDR2 SVGAGI. V lost 7 bases to trimming and J lost 1 base, with 14 bases between them. The CDR3 is 14 amino acids. CDR3 in amino acids: CASKLQGDSYEQYF. CDR3 coding DNA: TGTGCCAGCAAGTTACAGGGAGATTCCTACGAGCAGTACTTC.

This clone showed up just a few times. The chain employs TRBV2 and TRBJ1-1; D is ambiguous. CDR1 and CDR2 from the germline V gene are SNHLY and FYNNEI. The ends were cut back, 8 bases at V and 1 base at J, with 14 bases in the middle. The CDR3 is made up of 14 amino acids. The CDR3 loop reads CASFSTGKNTEAFF. In DNA, the CDR3 is TGTGCCAGCTTCTCAACCGGGAAGAACACTGAAGCTTTCTTT.

The chain employs TRBV19 and TRBJ2-7, with TRBD2 as a possible D gene (6 bases). CDR3 length: 15 residues. V lost 3 bases and J lost 5, with 17 bases in between. Germline CDR1 reads LNHDA; CDR2 reads SQIVND (reference sequence). The CDR3 DNA reads TGTGCCAGTAGTATCGTAGGCAGGGAGGCTCACGAGCAGTACTTC. Amino acids: CASSIVGREAHEQYF.

This rearrangement joins TRBV11-2 to TRBJ2-5; a weak D match, TRBD1 (5 bases). Trimming left V 5 bases short and J 4 bases short, with 17 bases between. Germline V gives CDR1 SGHAT, CDR2 FQNNGV. The CDR3 length is 15 residues. For the CDR3, the DNA is TGTGCCAGCAGCCAGAGACAGCCAACCCCAGAGACCCAGTACTTC. Translation: CASSQRQPTPETQYF.

The rearrangement links TRBV7-8 to TRBJ2-7; D is perhaps TRBD1 (6 bases). Per germline, CDR1 SGHVS and CDR2 FQNEAQ. Trimming stripped 7 bases from V and 2 bases from J, with 21 bases between. The CDR3 extends over 16 amino acids. DNA for the CDR3: TGTGCCAGCACCAAAAGGGTGCAGGGGAGCACCTACGAGCAGTACTTC. Protein: CASTKRVQGSTYEQYF.

This clone was observed a handful of times. This chain links TRBV19 with TRBJ1-4; unclear D gene. CDR3 length: 11 amino acids. Germline V gene data show CDR1 as LNHDA and CDR2 as SQIVND (reference sequence). Trimming left V 3 bases short and J 4 bases short, with 0 bases between. CDR3: CASSINEKLFF. Written as DNA, the CDR3 is TGTGCCAGTAGTATTAATGAAAAACTGTTTTTT. Full variable domain (outside the CDR3, taken from reference TRBV19 and TRBJ1-4): DGGITQSPKYLFRKEGQNVTLSCEQNLNHDAMYWYRQDPGQGLRLIYYSQIVNDFQKGDIAEGYSVSREKKESFPLTVTSAQKNPTAFYLCASSINEKLFFGSGTQLSVL.

The chain has TRBV5-4 and TRBJ2-4; TRBD1 is a possible D gene (6 bases). Germline assignment: CDR1 SGHNT and CDR2 YYREEE (reference sequence). The CDR3 is made up of 16 amino acids. Deletions cut 4 bases from V and 10 bases from J, with 24 bases between. The DNA of the CDR3 is TGTGCCAGCAGCAGAGATTGGGGTGGGGGCCTTGGAATTCAGTACTTC. The encoded protein is CASSRDWGGGLGIQYF. Full variable domain (outside the CDR3, taken from reference TRBV5-4 and TRBJ2-4): ETGVTQSPTHLIKTRGQQVTLRCSSQSGHNTVSWYQQALGQGPQFIFQYYREEENGRGNFPPRFSGLQFPNYSSELNVNALELDDSALYLCASSRDWGGGLGIQYFGAGTRLSVL.

The chain employs TRBV25-1 and TRBJ1-2; D call uncertain. CDR3 length equals 12 residues. CDR1 and CDR2 from the germline V gene are MGHDK and SYGVNS. V was trimmed by 6 bases and J by 7 bases, leaving 12 bases between them. CDR3 coding DNA: TGTGCCAGCAGAGGGCAGACCAGTGGCTACACCTTC. Amino acid sequence: CASRGQTSGYTF.

This chain uses TRBV18 with TRBJ1-1, with a weak D call TRBD1 (6 bases). The CDR3 consists of 15 residues. V lost 2 bases to trimming and J lost 1 base, with 11 bases between them. Germline CDR1 KGHSH, CDR2 LQKENI. CDR3: CASSPMQGRNTEAFF. The CDR3 DNA follows: TGTGCCAGCTCACCAATGCAGGGGCGGAACACTGAAGCTTTCTTT.

The chain is built from TRBV7-2 and TRBJ2-1; the match to TRBD1 covers 7 bases. The V segment lost 3 bases and the J segment 2 bases; nucleotides outside the gene matches: 4. Germline CDR1 and CDR2: SGHTA and FQGNSA. The CDR3 contains 15 residues. The CDR3 loop reads CASSFDRAAYNEQFF. The CDR3 DNA is TGTGCCAGCAGCTTTGACAGGGCAGCCTACAATGAGCAGTTCTTC.

V is TRBV25-1 and J is TRBJ2-3; no firm D call. Trimming left V 4 bases short and J 4 bases short, with 12 bases between. The CDR3 contains 14 residues. The germline V gene has CDR1 MGHDK and CDR2 SYGVNS. The CDR3 DNA reads as TGTGCCAGCAGTGGGCTAGGAACGGCAGATACGCAGTATTTT. This sequence encodes CASSGLGTADTQYF.

V usage is TRBV21-1 and J usage is TRBJ2-7; TRBD1 is taken as the D call from the table, unchecked against the DNA. TRBV21-1 is deemed a pseudogene. CDR3 length: 11 residues. CDR3 nucleotides: TGTGCCAGCAGATACACAGGGGTGCAGTACTTC. This sequence encodes CASRYTGVQYF.

This clone was observed a handful of times. The chain uses TRBV7-9 and TRBJ1-2, with 7 nucleotides matching TRBD1. J gave up 7 bases and V 6 bases, and 14 bases lay outside the gene matches. Germline loops: CDR1 SEHNR, CDR2 FQNEAQ (reference sequence). The length of the CDR3 is 15 residues. In DNA, the CDR3 is TGTGCCAGCAGATCCGGGGACAGCCCACTACGTGGCTACACCTTC. This encodes CASRSGDSPLRGYTF. Full variable domain (outside the CDR3, taken from reference TRBV7-9 and TRBJ1-2): DTGVSQNPRHKITKRGQNVTFRCDPISEHNRLYWYRQTLGQGPEFLTYFQNEAQLEKSRLLSDRFSAERPKGSFSTLEIQRTEQGDSAMYLCASRSGDSPLRGYTFGSGTRLTVV.

The chain recombines TRBV5-6 with TRBJ1-5; D call uncertain. The V and J ends lost 1 base and 2 bases respectively, with 10 bases between them. The CDR3 is 15 amino acids. Germline V CDR1 and CDR2: SGHDT, YYEEEE. The CDR3 bases are TGTGCCAGCAGCTTGAGGGTAGGAGGCAATCAGCCCCAGCATTTT. It translates to CASSLRVGGNQPQHF.

The chain employs TRBV11-1 and TRBJ1-1; D is unresolved. V was shortened by 2 bases and J by 2 bases, with 12 bases between the two germline ends. From germline, CDR1 is SGHAT and CDR2 FQDESV (reference sequence). CDR3 length: 15 amino acids. This chain's CDR3 is CASSLSGRRNTEAFF. CDR3 DNA sequence: TGTGCCAGCAGCTTATCGGGCAGGAGAAACACTGAAGCTTTCTTT.

The chain is built from TRBV19 and TRBJ1-5; the D is unclear. From germline, CDR1 is LNHDA and CDR2 SQIVND (reference sequence). Trimming pared 4 bases from V and 2 bases from J, leaving 15 bases between. The CDR3 is 16 amino acids. This chain's CDR3 is CASSTPAGRGNQPQHF. The CDR3 region has the DNA TGTGCCAGTAGTACACCCGCGGGGAGGGGCAATCAGCCCCAGCATTTT.

This clone came up a few times. This chain joins TRBV11-2 and TRBJ1-1; no clear D. V was clipped by 2 bases and J by 2 bases, with 12 bases between them. There are 15 residues in the CDR3. Germline V gene sequence: CDR1 SGHAT, CDR2 FQNNGV. Here the CDR3 reads CASSLMLQGNTEAFF. The DNA of the CDR3 is TGTGCCAGCAGCTTAATGTTACAAGGAAACACTGAAGCTTTCTTT.

The V and J genes are TRBV19 and TRBJ1-2, with D possibly matching TRBD1 (5 bases). The CDR3 totals 12 residues. Germline loops: CDR1 LNHDA, CDR2 SQIVND (reference sequence). Trimming took off 7 bases at V and 4 bases at J, with 10 bases between the two ends. CDR3 nucleotides: TGTGCCAGTAACCAGGGTTTCTATGGCTACACCTTC. Translation: CASNQGFYGYTF.

The CDR3 reads CASSRGQGAISRNQPQHF. In DNA, the CDR3 is TGCGCCAGCAGCCGAGGACAGGGGGCAATCTCACGCAATCAGCCCCAGCATTTT. The genes are TRBV4-1 and TRBJ1-5, with 11 bases that match TRBD1. The CDR3 has 18 amino acids. CDR1 MGHRA and CDR2 YSYEKL come from the germline V gene. With 4 bases clipped from V and 2 bases from J, the junction kept 10 bases outside the gene matches.

The chain combines TRBV27 with TRBJ2-7, with D unresolved. The V end lost 0 bases, the J end lost 5 bases, and 8 bases lay between the germline ends. CDR1 is MNHEY, CDR2 SMNVEV, per germline (reference sequence). CDR3 length equals 13 residues. This CDR3 is CASSLSDGHEQYF. Written as DNA, the CDR3 is TGTGCCAGCAGTTTATCGGACGGGCACGAGCAGTACTTC.

The DNA of the CDR3 is TGCGCCAGCAGCCCTATGGGCGGACATCAGCCCCAGCATTTT. It is translated as CASSPMGGHQPQHF. The gene calls are TRBV5-1 and TRBJ1-5, with D hard to call. The CDR3 covers 14 residues. Trimming took 4 bases from V and 5 from J, leaving 13 bases between them. Germline CDR1 is SGHRS and CDR2 is YFSETQ.